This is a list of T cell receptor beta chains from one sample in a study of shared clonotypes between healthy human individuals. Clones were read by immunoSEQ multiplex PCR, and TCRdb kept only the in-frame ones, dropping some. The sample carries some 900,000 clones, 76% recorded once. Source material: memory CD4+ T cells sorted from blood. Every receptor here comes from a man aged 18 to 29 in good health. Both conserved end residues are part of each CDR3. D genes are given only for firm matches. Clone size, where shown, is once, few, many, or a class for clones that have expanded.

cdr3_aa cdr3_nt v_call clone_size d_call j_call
CASSPSWTQYF TGTGCCAGCAGCCCTTCCTGGACGCAGTATTTT TRBV7-8 NA NA TRBJ2-3
CASSEGAYSGNTIYF TGCGCCAGCAGTGAGGGGGCCTACTCTGGAAACACCATATATTTT TRBV5-1 NA TRBD1 TRBJ1-3
CASRREDEQFF TGCGCCAGTCGCCGGGAGGATGAGCAGTTCTTC TRBV5-1 NA TRBD2 TRBJ2-1
CASRNSGVTTEAFF TGTGCCAGCAGGAACTCGGGGGTCACCACTGAAGCTTTCTTT TRBV6-4 NA NA TRBJ1-1
CAVTGSGNTIYF TGTGCCGTTACAGGGTCTGGAAACACCATATATTTT TRBV28 NA NA TRBJ1-3
CARSSRPSTDTQYF TGTGCCAGAAGCTCCCGGCCCTCCACAGATACGCAGTATTTT TRBV7-5 NA NA TRBJ2-3
CASSPRGKASYEQYF TGTGCCAGCTCCCCCCGGGGGAAGGCATCCTACGAGCAGTACTTC TRBV6-5 NA NA TRBJ2-7
CAWGSGLSGNTIYF TGTGCCTGGGGCTCAGGGCTATCTGGAAACACCATATATTTT TRBV30 NA NA TRBJ1-3
CASGLVPPDRGHNSPLHF TGTGCTAGTGGTTTGGTACCCCCCGACAGGGGACATAATTCACCCCTCCACTTT TRBV12-5 few TRBD1 TRBJ1-6
CASSNDRAVARELFF TGTGCCAGCAGCAACGACAGGGCGGTGGCAAGGGAGCTGTTTTTT TRBV5-8 once TRBD1 TRBJ2-2
CASSLAPLREQYF TGTGCCAGCAGCTTAGCCCCCCTCCGGGAGCAGTACTTC TRBV5-6 once NA TRBJ2-7
CASSTTGTGDGYEQYF TGTGCCAGCAGTACCACCGGGACAGGGGATGGGTACGAGCAGTACTTC TRBV28 NA TRBD1 TRBJ2-7
CASSLGASGEAKNIQYF TGTGCCAGCAGCTTAGGAGCTAGCGGGGAAGCCAAAAACATTCAGTACTTC TRBV7-9 NA TRBD2 TRBJ2-4
CASSLASDRGRVYEQYF TGTGCCAGCAGCTTAGCTTCGGACAGGGGGCGCGTCTACGAGCAGTACTTC TRBV7-9 many TRBD1 TRBJ2-7
CASSLISGTLRREQYF TGTGCCAGCAGCTTAATCTCCGGGACCTTACGTCGGGAGCAGTACTTC TRBV13 NA NA TRBJ2-7
CASSMTGNTGELFF TGTGCCAGCAGTATGACAGGGAACACCGGGGAGCTGTTTTTT TRBV2 NA NA TRBJ2-2
CASSLRGWPEEKLFF TGTGCCAGCAGTTTACGAGGTTGGCCGGAGGAAAAACTGTTTTTT TRBV27 NA NA TRBJ1-4
CASSLPGGVGNTIYF TGTGCCAGCAGCTTGCCTGGGGGCGTTGGAAACACCATATATTTT TRBV5-4 NA NA TRBJ1-3